This T cell receptor (beta chain) was sequenced in a study of blood T cell repertoires in COVID-19. The CDR3 is 14 amino acids. Germline values: CDR1 SNHLY, CDR2 FYNNEI. V shed 10 bases and J 0 bases; nucleotides not matched to a gene: 8. Profiling relied on immunoSEQ multiplex PCR, and the TCRdb table lists in-frame clones only, not all of them. In the table there are some 310,000 clones, 85% to 90% of which are singletons. This clone was counted only a few times. The sequence derives from a woman in her forties with COVID-19, enrolled during active disease. This chain links TRBV2 with TRBJ1-1, with 7 positions matching TRBD1. What was sequenced was peripheral blood. CDR3: CATELQGMNTEAFF. CDR3 nucleotide sequence: TGTGCCACTGAGTTACAGGGGATGAACACTGAAGCTTTCTTT.